This T cell receptor beta chain came from a study of CD8+CD57+ T cells in acquired aplastic anemia. Whole-study context: Mean yield of DNA from sorted CD4+ and CD8+ cells was approximately 3 ug.

The CDR3 is 12 amino acids. V gave up 6 bases and J gave up 9 bases; unmatched junction bases: 8. Germline assignment: CDR1 SQVTM and CDR2 ANQGSEA. Researchers used genomic DNA as the template to profile TCR beta VDJ and CDR3. TCRdb re-called the reads through MiXCR, storing one row per CDR3 protein. The sample holds about 210,000 distinct CDR3 sequences, 30% to 35% seen once. In its sample, this clonotype was seen a few times. The clonotype originates from a human donor in good health, serving as a control. The sequenced sample was sorted CD4+, CD8+, or CD8+CD57+ T cells (not recorded which) from PBMCs. The chain joins TRBV29-1 to TRBJ2-1, with 7 positions matching TRBD2. CDR3 loop: CSVLRLAGEQFF. CDR3 coding DNA: TGCAGCGTCCTACGACTAGCTGGTGAGCAGTTCTTC.